This entry lists 19 T cell receptor beta chains sequenced from one sample in a study of blood T cell repertoires in COVID-19. TCRdb's table, derived via immunoSEQ multiplex PCR, lists solely in-frame clones and lacks some. Here the sample spans about 270,000 clones, around 89% being singletons. What was sequenced was PBMCs or T cells enriched from blood (not recorded which). Every receptor here comes from a woman in her fifties or sixties who had recovered from COVID-19.

The chain recombines TRBV27 with TRBJ1-4; tentative D call: TRBD1 (5 bases). The V and J ends lost 2 bases and 3 bases respectively, with 10 bases between them. The CDR3 consists of 15 residues. Germline lookup yields CDR1 MNHEY and CDR2 SMNVEV (reference sequence). The CDR3 nucleotides read TGTGCCAGCAGTTTAAAGGGGCTGGCTAATGAAAAACTGTTTTTT. It codes for CASSLKGLANEKLFF.

The chain couples TRBV30 to TRBJ1-6; 8 positions agree with TRBD1. Trimming took 5 bases from V and 8 from J; bases not matched to a gene: 11. CDR1 and CDR2 (germline): GTSNPN, SVGIG (reference sequence). The CDR3 length is 15 residues. The CDR3 region has the DNA TGTGCCTGGGGTAGAATTGACAGGGGATATTCACCCCTCCACTTT. Its translation is CAWGRIDRGYSPLHF. The full variable domain, in which reference TRBV30 and TRBJ1-6 provide the parts outside the CDR3, is SQTIHQWPATLVQPVGSPLSLECTVEGTSNPNLYWYRQAAGRGLQLLFYSVGIGQISSEVPQNLSASRPQDRQFILSSKKLLLSDSGFYLCAWGRIDRGYSPLHFGNGTRLTVT.

The chain carries TRBV11-2 and TRBJ1-5; 7 bases map to TRBD1. CDR1 SGHAT and CDR2 FQNNGV come from the germline V gene. CDR3 length: 14 residues. The J segment lost 6 bases and the V segment lost 0 bases, leaving 2 bases of the junction unmatched. CDR3 bases: TGTGCCAGCAGCTTAGATAGGGGGCTTCAGCCCCAGCATTTT. Its protein product is CASSLDRGLQPQHF.

Turning to this clone: The sample has other DNA sequences that encode this CDR3 too. The rearrangement joins TRBV7-2 to TRBJ2-3; 10 positions agree with TRBD2. Germline loops: CDR1 SGHTA, CDR2 FQGNSA. The CDR3 is made up of 15 amino acids. After removal of 0 bases from V and 5 bases from J, the junction contained 2 bases not matched to a gene. DNA for the CDR3: TGTGCCAGCAGCTTAGCCTCTAGCGGGAGAGATACGCAGTATTTT. It specifies CASSLASSGRDTQYF. The whole variable domain, remainder taken from reference TRBV7-2 and TRBJ2-3, is GAGVSQSPSNKVTEKGKDVELRCDPISGHTALYWYRQSLGQGLEFLIYFQGNSAPDKSGLPSDRFSAERTGGSVSTLTIQRTQQEDSAVYLCASSLASSGRDTQYFGPGTRLTVL.

This chain links TRBV5-4 with TRBJ2-1, with TRBD2 matching over 10 bases. The ends lost 3 bases at V and 2 bases at J; junction bases unmatched: 8. The CDR3 has 17 residues. Germline V CDR1 and CDR2: SGHNT, YYREEE (reference sequence). CDR3 in DNA: TGTGCCAGCAGCTCTGGGGTGAGCGGGAGGGCCTACAATGAGCAGTTCTTC. Translated, it gives CASSSGVSGRAYNEQFF.

This sequence joins TRBV15 and TRBJ1-1, with 7 bases identical to TRBD1. The CDR3 totals 12 residues. J gave up 3 bases and V 5 bases, and 0 bases lay outside the gene matches. Germline V lookup: CDR1 LNHNV, CDR2 YYDKDF (reference sequence). The CDR3 sequence: CATSDRDTEAFF. The CDR3 nucleotides are TGTGCCACCAGCGACAGGGACACTGAAGCTTTCTTT.

The rearrangement links TRBV19 to TRBJ2-1; tentative D call: TRBD1 (5 bases). CDR1 and CDR2 from the germline V gene are LNHDA and SQIVND (reference sequence). There are 14 residues in the CDR3. The germline V and J ends were trimmed by 1 base and 5 bases, with 9 bases remaining between them. The DNA for the CDR3 is TGTGCCAGTAGTATAGTGGCAGGGAACAATGAGCAGTTCTTC. Translated: CASSIVAGNNEQFF. Based on the CDR3 plus reference TRBV19 and TRBJ2-1, the full variable domain is DGGITQSPKYLFRKEGQNVTLSCEQNLNHDAMYWYRQDPGQGLRLIYYSQIVNDFQKGDIAEGYSVSREKKESFPLTVTSAQKNPTAFYLCASSIVAGNNEQFFGPGTRLTVL.

This clone was recorded only once. The gene calls are TRBV4-1 and TRBJ2-7; 7 nucleotides agree with TRBD1. The CDR3 is 14 residues long. CDR1 MGHRA and CDR2 YSYEKL come from the germline V gene. Germline trimming cut 6 bases from V and 5 bases from J; bases unmatched to any gene: 10. The CDR3 DNA reads TGCGCCAGCAGTAACAACAGGGGTATCAACGAGCAGTACTTC. It encodes CASSNNRGINEQYF.

The rearrangement joins TRBV5-5 to TRBJ2-1, with 10 bases identical to TRBD2. Germline assignment: CDR1 SGHKS and CDR2 YYEKEE (reference sequence). J was trimmed by 0 bases and V by 4 bases; bases with no gene match: 7. The CDR3 has 17 residues. CDR3 DNA sequence: TGTGCCAGCAGCCCGAGGCCTAGCGGGAGCTCCTACAATGAGCAGTTCTTC. Protein sequence: CASSPRPSGSSYNEQFF.

This chain uses TRBV4-3 with TRBJ2-1, with 13 bases lining up with TRBD2. Germline-derived CDR1 and CDR2 are LGHNA and YSLEER. The CDR3 is made up of 17 amino acids. J lost 7 bases, V lost 0 bases, and 6 bases had no gene match. CDR3 nucleotide sequence: TGCGCCAGCAGCCAAGATCGTTGGACTAGCGGGAGTAATGAGCAGTTCTTC. It encodes CASSQDRWTSGSNEQFF.

Concerning this clone itself: Additional DNA sequences in this sample encode the identical CDR3. The J gene is TRBJ2-1, the V gene TRBV7-9; TRBD2 matches 15 bases. Per the germline V gene, CDR1 is SEHNR and CDR2 is FQNEAQ (reference sequence). With V trimmed by 4 bases and J by 6 bases, 1 base remained unmatched. The CDR3 is 15 amino acids. CDR3 DNA: TGTGCCAGCAGCTCGGGACTAGCGGGAGGCAATGAGCAGTTCTTC. Its translation is CASSSGLAGGNEQFF.

The chain joins TRBV18 to TRBJ1-1; 8 bases map to TRBD1. V gave up 3 bases and J gave up 3 bases; unmatched junction bases: 12. CDR3 length: 17 residues. The germline V gene has CDR1 KGHSH and CDR2 LQKENI. CDR3 nucleotides: TGTGCCAGCTCACCGCGGACAGGGCAAGAGAGGGACACTGAAGCTTTCTTT. Translating gives CASSPRTGQERDTEAFF.

This chain connects TRBV4-3 to TRBJ1-2, with D possibly TRBD1 on 5 matching bases. Trimming cost V 3 bases and J 6 bases, with 14 bases left between them. This CDR3 is built from 14 residues. CDR1 LGHNA and CDR2 YSLEER come from the germline V gene. CDR3 loop: CASSQGQTAHGYTF. In nucleotides, the CDR3 is TGCGCCAGCAGCCAGGGGCAGACGGCTCATGGCTACACCTTC.

The rearrangement uses TRBV28 and TRBJ2-1, with 14 bases aligning to TRBD2. With 5 bases clipped from V and 7 bases from J, the junction kept 4 bases outside the gene matches. Looked up from germline, CDR1 is MDHEN and CDR2 is SYDVKM. The CDR3 is 15 residues long. As DNA, the CDR3 is TGTGCCAGCAGTCAGGGACTAGCGGGAGTGAATGAGCAGTTCTTC. Translation gives CASSQGLAGVNEQFF.

J is TRBJ2-1 and V is TRBV12-5; 14 bases align to TRBD2. This CDR3 is built from 18 residues. In germline, CDR1 is LGHNT, CDR2 FRNRAP. V lost 4 bases and J lost 9; bases outside the gene matches: 14. The CDR3 reads CASGSIKTSGRAISEQFF. The DNA for the CDR3 is TGTGCTAGTGGTTCGATTAAGACTAGCGGGAGGGCGATAAGTGAGCAGTTCTTC.

The rearrangement uses TRBV5-3 and TRBJ2-5, with D possibly TRBD2 on 5 matching bases. TRBV5-3 is an ORF for which the function is uncertain. CDR3 length equals 13 residues. The germline V and J ends were trimmed by 1 base and 3 bases, with 7 bases remaining between them. CDR3 amino acids: CARSLYGEETQYF. DNA of the CDR3: TGTGCCAGAAGCTTGTACGGGGAAGAGACCCAGTACTTC.

This clone was picked up one time. The V gene is TRBV4-3, the J gene TRBJ2-1; D is perhaps TRBD2 (6 bases). CDR1 and CDR2 (germline): LGHNA, YSLEER. V was shortened by 5 bases and J by 2 bases, with 19 bases between the two germline ends. CDR3 length: 17 amino acids. The CDR3 protein is CASSTRPGGSAYNEQFF. The CDR3, as DNA: TGCGCCAGCAGCACCCGGCCCGGGGGAAGCGCCTACAATGAGCAGTTCTTC.

This chain uses TRBV28 with TRBJ1-5; D unresolved. This CDR3 has 14 residues. The germline V gene has CDR1 MDHEN and CDR2 SYDVKM. V shed 3 bases and J shed 6 bases, with 12 bases lying between them. This chain's CDR3 is CASSFGPAGQPQHF. CDR3 nucleotides: TGTGCCAGCAGTTTCGGCCCCGCAGGTCAGCCCCAGCATTTT.

J is TRBJ1-1 and V is TRBV6-5, with 7 bases aligning to TRBD1. Germline V gives CDR1 MNHEY, CDR2 SVGAGI. Unmatched junction bases numbered 4, after V lost 2 bases and J lost 1 base. The CDR3 sequence is 15 residues long. The chain's CDR3 is CASSYTGVENTEAFF. For the CDR3, the DNA is TGTGCCAGCAGTTACACAGGGGTAGAGAACACTGAAGCTTTCTTT.